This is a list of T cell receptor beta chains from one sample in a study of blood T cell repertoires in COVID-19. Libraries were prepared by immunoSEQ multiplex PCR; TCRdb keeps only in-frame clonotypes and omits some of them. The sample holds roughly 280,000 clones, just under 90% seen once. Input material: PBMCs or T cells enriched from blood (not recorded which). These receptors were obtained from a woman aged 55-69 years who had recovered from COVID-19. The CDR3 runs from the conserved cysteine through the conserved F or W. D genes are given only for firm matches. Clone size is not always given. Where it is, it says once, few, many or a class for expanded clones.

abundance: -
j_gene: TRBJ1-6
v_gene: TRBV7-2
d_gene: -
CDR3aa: CASSLRAGTYNSPLHF
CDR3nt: TGTGCCAGCAGCTTACGGGCAGGGACCTATAATTCACCCCTCCACTTT

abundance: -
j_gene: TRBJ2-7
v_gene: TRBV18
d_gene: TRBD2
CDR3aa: CASSPPTRTSGSSSYEQYF
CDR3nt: TGTGCCAGCTCACCACCAACAAGGACTAGCGGCTCTAGCTCCTACGAGCAGTACTTC

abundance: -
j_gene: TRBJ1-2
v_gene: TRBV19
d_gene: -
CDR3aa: CASSIERRGYTF
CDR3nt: TGTGCCAGTAGTATCGAGAGGCGGGGCTACACCTTC

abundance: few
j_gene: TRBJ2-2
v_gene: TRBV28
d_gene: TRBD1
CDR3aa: CASRYRGNTGELFF
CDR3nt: TGTGCCAGCAGATACAGGGGGAACACCGGGGAGCTGTTTTTT

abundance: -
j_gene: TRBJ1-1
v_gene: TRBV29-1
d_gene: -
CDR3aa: CSVESTAYTEAFF
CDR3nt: TGCAGCGTTGAGTCGACAGCCTACACTGAAGCTTTCTTT

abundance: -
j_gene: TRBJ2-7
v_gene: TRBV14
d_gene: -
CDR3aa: CASSQETSYLNYEQYF
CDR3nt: TGTGCCAGCAGCCAAGAGACATCGTATCTGAACTACGAGCAGTACTTC

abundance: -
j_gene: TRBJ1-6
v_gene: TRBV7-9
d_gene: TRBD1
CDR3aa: CASSPQLGQGNSPLHF
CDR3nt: TGTGCCAGCAGCCCCCAACTCGGACAGGGGAATTCACCCCTCCACTTT

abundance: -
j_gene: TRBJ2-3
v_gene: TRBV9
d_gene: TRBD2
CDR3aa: CASSVDDSGGSTDTQYF
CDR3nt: TGTGCCAGCAGCGTAGATGATAGCGGGGGTAGTACAGATACGCAGTATTTT

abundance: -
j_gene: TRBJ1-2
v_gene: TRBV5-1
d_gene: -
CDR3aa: CASSLTGLNYGYTF
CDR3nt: TGCGCCAGCAGCTTGACAGGGTTGAACTATGGCTACACCTTC

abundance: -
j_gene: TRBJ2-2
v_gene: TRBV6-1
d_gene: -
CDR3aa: CASRRSNTGELFF
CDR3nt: TGTGCCAGCCGCCGGTCGAACACCGGGGAGCTGTTTTTT

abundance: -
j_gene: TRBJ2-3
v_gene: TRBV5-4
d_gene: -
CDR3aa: CASSLSAGINTDTQYF
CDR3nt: TGTGCCAGCAGCTTGTCGGCGGGAATAAACACAGATACGCAGTATTTT

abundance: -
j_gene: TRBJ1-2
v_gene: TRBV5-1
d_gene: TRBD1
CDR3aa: CASSEEPTGNYGYTF
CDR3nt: TGCGCCAGCAGCGAGGAACCGACAGGGAACTATGGCTACACCTTC

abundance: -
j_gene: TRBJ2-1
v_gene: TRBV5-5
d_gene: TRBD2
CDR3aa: CATGRGENEQFF
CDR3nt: TGTGCCACCGGCCGGGGGGAAAATGAGCAGTTCTTC

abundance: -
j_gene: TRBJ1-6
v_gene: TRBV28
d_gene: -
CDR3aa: CAIDGGAGGPLHF
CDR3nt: TGTGCCATAGACGGGGGTGCCGGGGGACCCCTCCACTTT

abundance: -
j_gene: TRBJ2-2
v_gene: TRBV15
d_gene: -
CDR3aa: CATSRKDDSSNTGELFF
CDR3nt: TGTGCCACCAGCAGGAAAGATGACAGCTCGAACACCGGGGAGCTGTTTTTT

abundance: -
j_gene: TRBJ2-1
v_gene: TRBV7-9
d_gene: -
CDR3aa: CASSQYEQFF
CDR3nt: TGTGCCAGCAGTCAATATGAGCAGTTCTTC

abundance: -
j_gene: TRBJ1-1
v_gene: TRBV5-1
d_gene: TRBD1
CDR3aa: CASSGDRVMNTEAFF
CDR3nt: TGCGCCAGCAGTGGGGACAGGGTAATGAACACTGAAGCTTTCTTT

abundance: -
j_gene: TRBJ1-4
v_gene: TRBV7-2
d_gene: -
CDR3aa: CASSPLMGNRDNEKLFF
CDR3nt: TGTGCCAGCAGCCCACTTATGGGGAACAGGGATAATGAAAAACTGTTTTTT

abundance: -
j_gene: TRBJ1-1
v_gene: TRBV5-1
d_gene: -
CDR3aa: CASSFTSRTVNTEAFF
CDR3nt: TGCGCCAGCAGCTTCACCTCCCGGACAGTGAACACTGAAGCTTTCTTT

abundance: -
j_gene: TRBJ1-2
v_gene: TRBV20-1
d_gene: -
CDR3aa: CSAQGYYGYTF
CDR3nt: TGCAGTGCGCAGGGGTACTATGGCTACACCTTC

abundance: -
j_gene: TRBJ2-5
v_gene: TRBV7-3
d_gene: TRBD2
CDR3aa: CASSLTATSGGVETQYF
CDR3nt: TGTGCCAGCAGCTTAACGGCGACTAGCGGAGGGGTAGAGACCCAGTACTTC

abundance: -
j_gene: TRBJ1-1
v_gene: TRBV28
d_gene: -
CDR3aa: CASIMRTEAFF
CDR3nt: TGTGCCAGCATCATGAGGACTGAAGCTTTCTTT

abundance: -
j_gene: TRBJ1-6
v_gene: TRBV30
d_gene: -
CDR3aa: CACLVGGGNSPLHF
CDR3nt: TGTGCCTGTCTCGTCGGGGGTGGAAATTCACCCCTCCACTTT

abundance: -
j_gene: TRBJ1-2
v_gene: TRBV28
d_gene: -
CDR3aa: CASSTGSSNYGYTF
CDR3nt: TGTGCCAGCAGTACAGGGAGCTCTAACTATGGCTACACCTTC

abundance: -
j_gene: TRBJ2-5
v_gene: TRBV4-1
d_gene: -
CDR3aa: CATKRAGEETQYF
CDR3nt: TGCGCCACGAAGAGGGCTGGGGAAGAGACCCAGTACTTC

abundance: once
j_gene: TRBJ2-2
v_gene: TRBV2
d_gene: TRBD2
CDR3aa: CASLGTSANTGELFF
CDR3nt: TGTGCCAGCCTCGGGACTAGCGCGAACACCGGGGAGCTGTTTTTT

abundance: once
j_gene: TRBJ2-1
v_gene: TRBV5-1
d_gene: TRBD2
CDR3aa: CASSLASGRGNEQFF
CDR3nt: TGCGCCAGCAGCTTGGCTAGCGGGAGAGGGAATGAGCAGTTCTTC

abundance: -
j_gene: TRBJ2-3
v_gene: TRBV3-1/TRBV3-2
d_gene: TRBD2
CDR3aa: CASSSSGGATGTDTQYF
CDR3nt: TGTGCCAGCAGCAGTAGCGGGGGGGCCACCGGCACAGATACGCAGTATTTT

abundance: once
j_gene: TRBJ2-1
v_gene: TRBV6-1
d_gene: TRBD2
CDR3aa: CASSEGIGGSGHNEQFF
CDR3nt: TGTGCCAGCAGTGAAGGCATTGGCGGGAGTGGCCACAATGAGCAGTTCTTC

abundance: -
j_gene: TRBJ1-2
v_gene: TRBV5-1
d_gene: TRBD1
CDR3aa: CASSLTGGQGYGYTF
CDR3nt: TGCGCCAGCAGCTTGACAGGGGGCCAGGGCTATGGCTACACCTTC

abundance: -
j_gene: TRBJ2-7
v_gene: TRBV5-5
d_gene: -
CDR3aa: CASSGTGTATYEQYF
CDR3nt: TGTGCCAGCAGCGGAACCGGGACTGCTACCTACGAGCAGTACTTC

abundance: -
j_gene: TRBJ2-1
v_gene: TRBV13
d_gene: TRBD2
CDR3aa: CASSLYNSGRSNEQFF
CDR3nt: TGTGCCAGCAGCTTATATAACAGCGGGAGGTCCAATGAGCAGTTCTTC

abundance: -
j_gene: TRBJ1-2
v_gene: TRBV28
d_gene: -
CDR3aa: CASSLWGALFYGYTF
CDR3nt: TGTGCCAGCAGTTTATGGGGGGCTCTTTTCTATGGCTACACCTTC

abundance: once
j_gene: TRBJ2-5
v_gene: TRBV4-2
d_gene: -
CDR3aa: CASSQEESETQYF
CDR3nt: TGTGCCAGCAGCCAAGAGGAGTCCGAGACCCAGTACTTC

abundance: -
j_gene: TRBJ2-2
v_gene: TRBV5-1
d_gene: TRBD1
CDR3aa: CASSWLGQGNTGELFF
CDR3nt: TGCGCCAGCAGCTGGTTGGGACAGGGGAACACCGGGGAGCTGTTTTTT

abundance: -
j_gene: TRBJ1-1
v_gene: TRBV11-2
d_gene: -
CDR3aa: CASSFDTVNTEAFF
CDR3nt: TGTGCCAGCAGCTTTGACACCGTCAACACTGAAGCTTTCTTT

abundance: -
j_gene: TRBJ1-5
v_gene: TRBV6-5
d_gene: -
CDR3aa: CASSDSYSNQPQHF
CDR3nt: TGTGCCAGCAGCGACAGCTATAGCAATCAGCCCCAGCATTTT

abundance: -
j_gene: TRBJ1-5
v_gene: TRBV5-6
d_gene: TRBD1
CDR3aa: CASSHRTGRGDQPQHF
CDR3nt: TGTGCCAGCAGCCACAGGACAGGGAGGGGGGATCAGCCCCAGCATTTT

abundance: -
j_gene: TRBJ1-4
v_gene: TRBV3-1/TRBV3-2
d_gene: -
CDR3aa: CASSREGLNEKLFF
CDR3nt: TGTGCCAGCAGCCGCGAGGGACTTAATGAAAAACTGTTTTTT

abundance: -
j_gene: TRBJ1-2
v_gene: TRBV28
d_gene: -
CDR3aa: CASTPSGESGGYGYTF
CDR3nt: TGTGCCAGCACTCCCTCCGGCGAGTCGGGGGGCTATGGCTACACCTTC

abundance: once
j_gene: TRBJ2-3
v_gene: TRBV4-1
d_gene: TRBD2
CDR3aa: CASSQDPGGLQYF
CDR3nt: TGCGCCAGCAGCCAAGACCCGGGGGGGCTTCAGTATTTT

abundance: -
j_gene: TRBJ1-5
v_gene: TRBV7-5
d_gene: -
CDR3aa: CARLNDRGGGNIQPQHF
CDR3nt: TGTGCCAGACTTAACGACAGGGGAGGAGGCAATATTCAGCCCCAGCATTTT

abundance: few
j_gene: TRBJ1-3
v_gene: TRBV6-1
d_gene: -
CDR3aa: CASSEQFAGTGNTIYF
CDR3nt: TGTGCCAGCAGTGAACAATTCGCAGGGACTGGAAACACCATATATTTT

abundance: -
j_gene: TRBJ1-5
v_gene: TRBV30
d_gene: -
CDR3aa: CAWSGGGNQPQHF
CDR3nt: TGTGCCTGGAGTGGTGGAGGCAATCAGCCCCAGCATTTT

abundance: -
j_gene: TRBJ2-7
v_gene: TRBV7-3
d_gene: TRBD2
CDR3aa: CASSLVGTANERDAYEQYF
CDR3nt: TGTGCCAGCAGCTTAGTGGGGACGGCAAATGAGCGGGACGCCTACGAGCAGTACTTC

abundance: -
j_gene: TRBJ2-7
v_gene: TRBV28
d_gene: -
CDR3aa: CASSSSDYEQYF
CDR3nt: TGTGCCAGCAGTTCATCAGATTACGAGCAGTACTTC

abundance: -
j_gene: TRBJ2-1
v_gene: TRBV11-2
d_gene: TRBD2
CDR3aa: CASNSLAGAYNEQFF
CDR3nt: TGTGCCAGCAACTCGCTAGCGGGAGCGTACAATGAGCAGTTCTTC

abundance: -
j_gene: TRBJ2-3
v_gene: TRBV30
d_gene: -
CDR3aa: CAWSVRLGAGPEYF
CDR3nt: TGTGCCTGGAGTGTACGATTGGGCGCAGGTCCCGAGTATTTT

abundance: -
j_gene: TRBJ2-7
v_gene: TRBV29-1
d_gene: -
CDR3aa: CSVHDRSYEQYF
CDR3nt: TGCAGCGTCCATGACAGGAGCTACGAGCAGTACTTC

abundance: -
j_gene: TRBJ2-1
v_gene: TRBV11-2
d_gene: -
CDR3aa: CASSLSGVQNEQFF
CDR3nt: TGTGCCAGCAGCTTGAGCGGAGTACAAAATGAGCAGTTCTTC

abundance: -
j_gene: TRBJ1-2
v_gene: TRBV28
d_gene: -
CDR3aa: CASSSTGGGANYGYTF
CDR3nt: TGTGCCAGCAGTTCCACTGGGGGAGGGGCTAACTATGGCTACACCTTC

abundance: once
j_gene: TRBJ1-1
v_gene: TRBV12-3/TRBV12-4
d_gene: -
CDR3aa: CASSPDRLGAFF
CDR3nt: TGTGCCAGCAGTCCCGACAGGTTGGGAGCTTTCTTT

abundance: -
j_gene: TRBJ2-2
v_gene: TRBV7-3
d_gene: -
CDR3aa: CASSLLGGTNTGELFF
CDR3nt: TGTGCCAGCAGCTTACTGGGCGGGACGAACACCGGGGAGCTGTTTTTT